This TCR beta chain was sequenced in a study of blood T cell repertoires in COVID-19. In assigning cohorts, the study relied on participant-reported clinical history. About this clone itself: Other nucleotide sequences in the sample specify the same CDR3.

The V end was cut by 6 bases, the J end by 8 bases, with 10 bases between. The CDR3 extends over 11 amino acids. Germline V lookup: CDR1 LNHDA, CDR2 SQIVND (reference sequence). Using immunoSEQ multiplex PCR, the repertoire was profiled, and TCRdb retains in-frame clones only, with some absent. Of approximately 440,000 clones listed, 90% are singletons. The receptor's source is a man younger than 30 who had recovered from COVID-19. This rearrangement joins TRBV19 to TRBJ1-1, with D perhaps matching TRBD1 (6 bases). The specimen sequenced was PBMCs or T cells enriched from blood (not recorded which). The CDR3 region is CASSLGAEAFF. As DNA, the CDR3 is TGTGCCAGTAGCCTGGGGGCAGAAGCTTTCTTT. Together with reference TRBV19 and TRBJ1-1, the CDR3 gives the full variable domain: DGGITQSPKYLFRKEGQNVTLSCEQNLNHDAMYWYRQDPGQGLRLIYYSQIVNDFQKGDIAEGYSVSREKKESFPLTVTSAQKNPTAFYLCASSLGAEAFFGQGTRLTVV.